Listed here are 32 T cell receptor beta chains from one sample, sequenced in a study of early T cells in non-severe SARS-CoV-2 infection. Each CDR3 protein gets one entry after TCRdb re-called the 5' RACE reads with MiXCR. The data hold fewer than 70,000 distinct CDR3 sequences, with 4% to 6% observed a single time. Sequencing was performed on whole blood, taken at baseline. Receptors were obtained from an adult who was a healthcare worker with PCR-confirmed SARS-CoV-2 infection or an uninfected control (not recorded which). The donor label of this sample is uncertain.

The rearrangement joins TRBV11-2 to TRBJ2-7; 7 nucleotides line up with TRBD2. Losses at the gene ends were 5 bases for V and 1 base for J; bases not matched to a gene: 11. CDR3 length equals 16 residues. The germline V gene encodes CDR1 SGHAT and CDR2 FQNNGV. The CDR3 loop reads CASSGKTAGFSYEQYF. The CDR3 DNA reads as TGTGCCAGCAGCGGTAAGACAGCGGGATTTTCCTACGAGCAGTACTTC.

The rearrangement links TRBV6-6 to TRBJ2-7; 8 bases align to TRBD1. Germline CDR1 reads MNHNY; CDR2 reads SVGAGI (reference sequence). CDR3 length equals 13 residues. The V segment lost 5 bases and the J segment 2 bases; nucleotides outside the gene matches: 2. The DNA for the CDR3 is TGTGCCAGCAGTATACAGGGGGCCTACGAGCAGTACTTC. Translation gives CASSIQGAYEQYF.

This clonotype was counted ten times or more. V gene TRBV28 combines with J gene TRBJ2-7; D not certain. The CDR3 totals 12 residues. Trimming stripped 7 bases from V and 3 bases from J, with 10 bases between. The germline gives CDR1 MDHEN, CDR2 SYDVKM. The CDR3 region has the DNA TGTGCCAGCAAACTTTCAGGCTACGAGCAGTACTTC. This gives the protein CASKLSGYEQYF. Looking up the rest from reference TRBV28 and TRBJ2-7 gives the full variable domain: DVKVTQSSRYLVKRTGEKVFLECVQDMDHENMFWYRQDPGLGLRLIYFSYDVKMKEKGDIPEGYSVSREKKERFSLILESASTNQTSMYLCASKLSGYEQYFGPGTRLTVT.

There are many counts of this clonotype. CDR3 DNA: TGTGCCAGCAGTTTAGTCGCGACCTACGAGCAGTACTTC. Translation: CASSLVATYEQYF. V is TRBV28 and J is TRBJ2-7, with D uncertain. V was pared by 2 bases and J by 2 bases, with 7 bases between. This CDR3 is built from 13 residues. Looked up from germline, CDR1 is MDHEN and CDR2 is SYDVKM. Looking up the rest from reference TRBV28 and TRBJ2-7 gives the full variable domain: DVKVTQSSRYLVKRTGEKVFLECVQDMDHENMFWYRQDPGLGLRLIYFSYDVKMKEKGDIPEGYSVSREKKERFSLILESASTNQTSMYLCASSLVATYEQYFGPGTRLTVT.

Of note for this clonotype: A much larger clone differs from this one at a single base, so this may be a read error. This chain connects TRBV25-1 to TRBJ2-7, with D perhaps TRBD1 (6 bases). The CDR3 is 15 residues long. The germline CDR1 and CDR2 sequences are MGHDK and SYGVNS. CDR3 in DNA: TGTGCCAGCAGTGAATTTGGACAGCTCTCCCACGAGCAGTACTTC. As protein: CASSEFGQLSHEQYF.

This clonotype was recorded many times. This chain uses TRBV5-1 with TRBJ2-1; either TRBD1 or TRBD2 may fit D (5 bases each). The CDR3 covers 15 residues. Per germline, CDR1 SGHRS and CDR2 YFSETQ. With 0 bases removed from V and 2 bases from J, the gap between germline ends came to 9 bases. CDR3 region: CASSLVRDAYNEQFF. CDR3 sequence (DNA): TGCGCCAGCAGCTTGGTCCGGGACGCCTACAATGAGCAGTTCTTC. Using reference TRBV5-1 and TRBJ2-1 for the parts outside the CDR3, the full variable domain is KAGVTQTPRYLIKTRGQQVTLSCSPISGHRSVSWYQQTPGQGLQFLFEYFSETQRNKGNFPGRFSGRQFSNSRSEMNVSTLELGDSALYLCASSLVRDAYNEQFFGPGTRLTVL.

This clonotype occurred many times. The rearrangement joins TRBV3-1 to TRBJ1-1; D is unclear. V was cut by 4 bases and J by 1 base, with 7 bases left in between. The CDR3 loop spans 13 amino acids. Per the germline V gene, CDR1 is LGHDT and CDR2 is YNNKEL (reference sequence). The CDR3 coding sequence is TGTGCCAGCAGCCCTCAACGGAACACTGAAGCTTTCTTT. Translated, it gives CASSPQRNTEAFF. The whole variable domain, filled in from reference TRBV3-1 and TRBJ1-1, reads DTAVSQTPKYLVTQMGNDKSIKCEQNLGHDTMYWYKQDSKKFLKIMFSYNNKELIINETVPNRFSPKSPDKAHLNLHINSLELGDSAVYFCASSPQRNTEAFFGQGTRLTVV.

This clonotype was seen many times. The V call is TRBV6-5, the J call TRBJ2-5; D gene unclear. The CDR3 has 13 amino acids. Germline V lookup: CDR1 MNHEY, CDR2 SVGAGI. V gave up 2 bases and J gave up 4 bases, with 8 bases separating them. CDR3 amino acids: CASSYRLRETQYF. The CDR3 DNA reads as TGTGCCAGCAGTTACCGGTTAAGAGAGACCCAGTACTTC.

This clonotype has a count of ten or more. The chain has TRBV7-2 and TRBJ2-2; D gene uncertain. With 5 bases removed from V and 4 bases from J, the gap between germline ends came to 5 bases. The CDR3 has 12 residues. Germline V lookup: CDR1 SGHTA, CDR2 FQGNSA. In DNA, the CDR3 is TGTGCCAGCAGCCCATCCACCGGGGAGCTGTTTTTT. It codes for CASSPSTGELFF.

This clonotype was recorded a few times. The chain uses TRBV10-3 and TRBJ1-1; 8 bases fit TRBD1. The V gene end was trimmed by 10 bases and the J gene end by 0 bases; junction bases not matched to a gene: 4. CDR1 and CDR2 from the germline V gene are ENHRY and SYGVKD. This CDR3 contains 13 residues. The CDR3 loop reads CASQGALNTEAFF. CDR3 DNA sequence: TGTGCCAGCCAGGGGGCCCTGAACACTGAAGCTTTCTTT.

This clonotype has ten or more counts. The rearrangement uses TRBV20-1 and TRBJ2-1; unclear D gene. The ends were cut back, 1 base at V and 4 bases at J, with 8 bases in the middle. This CDR3 is 13 amino acids long. Germline V lookup: CDR1 DFQATT, CDR2 SNEGSKA (reference sequence). As DNA, the CDR3 is TGCAGTGCTAGAGGCCAGGTATACAATGAGCAGTTCTTC. It encodes CSARGQVYNEQFF.

This clonotype was picked up a small number of times. The chain has TRBV7-8 and TRBJ1-5; D is unresolved. The CDR3 has 15 amino acids. Germline V lookup: CDR1 SGHVS, CDR2 FQNEAQ. V was trimmed by 2 bases and J by 4 bases, leaving 12 bases between them. CDR3 coding DNA: TGTGCCAGCAGCTTACCGTCTTCGGGGAATCAGCCCCAGCATTTT. Protein: CASSLPSSGNQPQHF. Using reference TRBV7-8 and TRBJ1-5 for the parts outside the CDR3, the full variable domain is GAGVSQSPRYKVAKRGQDVALRCDPISGHVSLFWYQQALGQGPEFLTYFQNEAQLDKSGLPSDRFFAERPEGSVSTLKIQRTQQEDSAVYLCASSLPSSGNQPQHFGDGTRLSIL.

A few counts support this clonotype. The chain has TRBV4-2 and TRBJ2-6, with 9 bases that match TRBD2. In germline, CDR1 is LGHNA, CDR2 YNFKEQ. The CDR3 spans 19 residues. V gave up 1 base and J gave up 1 base; unmatched junction bases: 8. CDR3 sequence: CASSQGPLAGMSGANVLTF. CDR3 DNA sequence: TGTGCCAGCAGCCAAGGGCCCCTAGCGGGGATGTCTGGGGCCAACGTCCTGACTTTC.

In its sample, this clonotype was seen many times. The rearrangement links TRBV6-5 to TRBJ1-2, with 11 bases matching TRBD1. In germline, CDR1 is MNHEY, CDR2 SVGAGI. After removal of 6 bases from V and 3 bases from J, the junction contained 6 bases not matched to a gene. This CDR3 has 15 residues. The CDR3 DNA follows: TGTGCCAGCAGCTTCATGGACAGGGGGCACTATGGCTACACCTTC. It encodes CASSFMDRGHYGYTF.

The sample holds many counts of this clonotype. The V and J genes are TRBV4-1 and TRBJ2-1, with a possible D match to TRBD2 (6 bases). This CDR3 contains 16 residues. The V end lost 1 base, the J end lost 5 bases, and 15 bases lay between the germline ends. The germline CDR1 and CDR2 sequences are MGHRA and YSYEKL. The CDR3 nucleotides are TGCGCCAGCAGCCAAGTTCCCCGCGGGGCGAACAATGAGCAGTTCTTC. Amino acid sequence: CASSQVPRGANNEQFF.

This clonotype was seen repeatedly, ten times or more. This chain's CDR3 is CASSLGLAGNLHTGELFF. Here the CDR3 DNA reads TGTGCCAGCAGCTTGGGACTAGCGGGGAACCTACACACCGGGGAGCTGTTTTTT. This chain connects TRBV5-6 to TRBJ2-2; 11 positions agree with TRBD2. From germline, CDR1 is SGHDT and CDR2 YYEEEE. V was clipped by 0 bases and J by 3 bases; unmatched bases: 7. The CDR3 is made up of 18 amino acids.

The chain has TRBV19 and TRBJ1-4; no clear D. From germline, CDR1 is LNHDA and CDR2 SQIVND (reference sequence). The CDR3 has 14 residues. V lost 5 bases, J lost 0 bases, and 7 bases lay in between. In DNA, the CDR3 is TGTGCCAGTAGTTGGGGAGCAACTAATGAAAAACTGTTTTTT. Amino acids: CASSWGATNEKLFF.

This chain uses TRBV7-2 with TRBJ2-5; 12 positions match TRBD2. V was pared by 3 bases and J by 5 bases, with 13 bases of the junction left unmatched. The CDR3 covers 18 residues. Germline CDR1 is SGHTA and CDR2 is FQGNSA. CDR3: CASSLSPTSSGGAETQYF. The CDR3 nucleotides read TGTGCCAGCAGCTTGTCCCCCACGTCTAGCGGGGGGGCGGAGACCCAGTACTTC. Full variable domain (missing parts from reference TRBV7-2 and TRBJ2-5): GAGVSQSPSNKVTEKGKDVELRCDPISGHTALYWYRQSLGQGLEFLIYFQGNSAPDKSGLPSDRFSAERTGGSVSTLTIQRTQQEDSAVYLCASSLSPTSSGGAETQYFGPGTRLLVL.

This clonotype was detected many times. This sequence joins TRBV6-5 and TRBJ1-4; D call uncertain. V was clipped by 0 bases and J by 0 bases, with 11 bases between them. The CDR3 length is 17 residues. CDR1 and CDR2 from the germline V gene are MNHEY and SVGAGI. CDR3: CASSYSARLSTNEKLFF. The CDR3 region has the DNA TGTGCCAGCAGTTACTCTGCTCGACTGTCAACTAATGAAAAACTGTTTTTT.

This clonotype was recorded at least ten times. The chain joins TRBV7-6 to TRBJ1-6; TRBD1 agrees at 8 bases. V was clipped by 5 bases and J by 7 bases; unmatched bases: 4. CDR1 and CDR2 from the germline V gene are SGHVS and FNYEAQ. There are 14 residues in the CDR3. The CDR3 loop is CASSMGQENSPLHF. In DNA form, the CDR3 reads TGTGCCAGCAGCATGGGACAGGAGAATTCACCCCTCCACTTT.

This clonotype has at least ten counts. V and J are TRBV10-2 and TRBJ2-5; 7 nucleotides line up with TRBD1. This CDR3 has 11 residues. Germline values: CDR1 WSHSY, CDR2 SAAADI. The ends lost 8 bases at V and 5 bases at J; junction bases unmatched: 2. The CDR3 loop reads CASRQGETQYF. For the CDR3, the DNA is TGCGCCAGCCGACAGGGCGAGACCCAGTACTTC.

The rearrangement uses TRBV28 and TRBJ1-5; D not resolved. Germline V lookup: CDR1 MDHEN, CDR2 SYDVKM. The CDR3 has 13 residues. V was pared by 3 bases and J by 7 bases, with 10 bases between. The CDR3 is CASSLSGHQPQHF. In nucleotides, the CDR3 is TGTGCCAGCAGTTTGAGCGGTCACCAGCCCCAGCATTTT.

This clonotype was detected ten times or more. The V gene is TRBV20-1, the J gene TRBJ1-2, with 9 nucleotides matching TRBD1. From germline, CDR1 is DFQATT and CDR2 SNEGSKA (reference sequence). CDR3 length equals 12 residues. Germline trimming cut 3 bases from V and 5 bases from J; bases unmatched to any gene: 1. This CDR3 is CSARTGGYGYTF. CDR3 nucleotide sequence: TGCAGTGCTAGGACAGGGGGGTATGGCTACACCTTC.

Ten or more counts support this clonotype. The rearrangement joins TRBV7-2 to TRBJ1-2; D not resolved. The germline V and J ends were trimmed by 5 bases and 3 bases, with 13 bases remaining between them. The CDR3 extends over 14 amino acids. CDR1 is SGHTA and CDR2 is FQGNSA in the germline V gene. As DNA, the CDR3 is TGTGCCAGCAGCCCGGGCGGCGGATACTATGGCTACACCTTC. Protein: CASSPGGGYYGYTF.

This clonotype was observed many times. This sequence joins TRBV28 and TRBJ1-6; D remains unclear. This CDR3 spans 12 amino acids. The germline V gene has CDR1 MDHEN and CDR2 SYDVKM. Trimming pared 5 bases from V and 5 bases from J, leaving 4 bases between. This CDR3 is CASSPHNSPLHF. In DNA, the CDR3 is TGTGCCAGCAGTCCCCATAATTCACCCCTCCACTTT.

On this clonotype itself: A much larger clone differs from this one at a single base, so this may be a read error. The V gene is TRBV13, the J gene TRBJ2-1; D tentatively reads TRBD1 or TRBD2 (6 bases each). The CDR3 is 15 residues long. CDR1 PRHDT and CDR2 FYEKMQ come from the germline V gene (reference sequence). CDR3 in amino acids: CASTQGGGPGNGQFF. The CDR3 DNA reads TGTGCCAGCACCCAAGGTGGGGGGCCGGGAAATGGGCAGTTCTTC.

This clonotype was counted many times. This CDR3 is CASSYEGYEQYF. In DNA form, the CDR3 reads TGTGCCAGCAGTTACGAGGGCTACGAGCAGTACTTC. The chain carries TRBV6-6 and TRBJ2-7, with D perhaps matching TRBD2 (5 bases). With 2 bases removed from V and 3 bases from J, the gap between germline ends came to 5 bases. This CDR3 has 12 residues. Germline CDR1 MNHNY, CDR2 SVGAGI (reference sequence).

This CDR3 is CASSQAIRQGFTEAFF. The CDR3, as DNA: TGCGCCAGCAGCCAGGCTATACGACAGGGATTCACTGAAGCTTTCTTT. V usage is TRBV4-3 and J usage is TRBJ1-1, with 7 bases fitting TRBD1. Germline trimming cut 3 bases from V and 4 bases from J; bases unmatched to any gene: 11. CDR1 and CDR2 (germline): LGHNA, YSLEER. This CDR3 region has 16 residues.

The sample holds many counts of this clonotype. The chain joins TRBV12-3 or TRBV12-4 to TRBJ1-5, with 12 bases identical to TRBD1. Trimming cost V 4 bases and J 5 bases; bases outside gene matches: 3. The CDR3 extends over 15 amino acids. DNA of the CDR3: TGTGCCAGCAGTTCGGGGACAGGGGGCGATCAGCCCCAGCATTTT. Amino acids: CASSSGTGGDQPQHF.

Many counts were recorded for this clonotype. This chain joins TRBV29-1 and TRBJ2-7, with D possibly matching TRBD1 (5 bases). There are 13 residues in the CDR3. Germline-derived CDR1 and CDR2 are SQVTM and ANQGSEA. V was clipped by 3 bases and J by 2 bases, with 11 bases between them. CDR3 in DNA: TGCAGCGTTGATCCAGGGCAGCCCTACGAGCAGTACTTC. Its protein product is CSVDPGQPYEQYF.

The table lists this clonotype with many counts. This rearrangement joins TRBV20-1 to TRBJ2-1, with 8 nucleotides matching TRBD1. V shed 2 bases and J 2 bases; nucleotides not matched to a gene: 2. Germline V gene sequence: CDR1 DFQATT, CDR2 SNEGSKA (reference sequence). This CDR3 contains 14 residues. CDR3 nucleotides: TGCAGTGCTAGAACGGGACAGGCCTACAATGAGCAGTTCTTC. Translated: CSARTGQAYNEQFF.

This clonotype was picked up a small number of times. This sequence joins TRBV12-3 or TRBV12-4 and TRBJ1-1; weak D call: TRBD1 (5 bases). The V gene lost 3 bases and the J gene lost 6 bases, with 14 bases spanning the gap. The CDR3 loop spans 14 amino acids. The CDR3 here is CASSFGRAWAEAFF. The CDR3 DNA sequence: TGTGCCAGCAGTTTTGGCAGGGCCTGGGCTGAAGCTTTCTTT.